The next 28 T cell receptor beta chains were all read from a single sample in a study of cytomegalovirus exposure and HLA in healthy donors. Both 60 Vbeta primers and 13 Jbeta primers went into the PCR. The assay was immunoSEQ multiplex PCR, and TCRdb's table has in-frame clones only and misses some. The data hold approximately 140,000 clones, with 75% observed a single time. The sequencing input was PBMCs. Receptors originate from a man aged 35 to 55 in good health and CMV-seronegative.

This clone was found once. The chain couples TRBV28 to TRBJ2-1; 7 positions agree with TRBD2. The CDR3 has 16 amino acids. V lost 1 base, J lost 0 bases, and 3 bases stayed unmatched. The germline V gene encodes CDR1 MDHEN and CDR2 SYDVKM. The CDR3 sequence is CASSLSGTNSYNEQFF. Here the CDR3 DNA reads TGTGCCAGCAGTTTATCCGGGACTAACTCCTACAATGAGCAGTTCTTC.

This clone is a singleton in its sample. The chain has TRBV19 and TRBJ1-6; 7 bases match TRBD1. This CDR3 spans 16 amino acids. Germline V gene lookup returns CDR1 LNHDA and CDR2 SQIVND (reference sequence). Germline trimming cut 5 bases from V and 2 bases from J; bases unmatched to any gene: 6. The CDR3 DNA follows: TGTGCCAGTAGTCCAATTGGGACAGCCTATAATTCACCCCTCCACTTT. Amino acid sequence: CASSPIGTAYNSPLHF.

This clone was seen only a few times. The chain employs TRBV4-1 and TRBJ2-7, with 7 bases matching TRBD1. The CDR3 consists of 15 residues. Germline CDR1 is MGHRA and CDR2 is YSYEKL. V trimming: 2 bases; J trimming: 4 bases; junction bases outside the gene matches: 8. As DNA, the CDR3 is TGCGCCAGCAGCCAAAACCCGGGACAGCCATACGAGCAGTACTTC. Encoded protein: CASSQNPGQPYEQYF.

The chain has TRBV7-9 and TRBJ2-5; tentatively, D is TRBD2 (5 bases). The J call may be faulty, since TRBJ2-7 better matches the DNA end. Germline loops: CDR1 SEHNR, CDR2 FQNEAQ (reference sequence). The CDR3 is made up of 13 amino acids. In DNA, the CDR3 is TGTGCCAGCGGACTTAGCCCCACGTACGAGCAGTACTTC. As protein: CASGLSPTYEQYF.

This clone came up a few times. V is TRBV6-5 and J is TRBJ2-7; D is perhaps TRBD1 (6 bases). V gave up 4 bases and J gave up 2 bases, with 15 bases separating them. The CDR3 runs 15 residues. The germline gives CDR1 MNHEY, CDR2 SVGAGI. CDR3 sequence (DNA): TGTGCCAGCAGTTCCCATGCAGGGGCCACCTACGAGCAGTACTTC. This codes for CASSSHAGATYEQYF.

The table lists this clone with a count of one. The J gene is TRBJ1-3, the V gene TRBV7-9, with 8 bases that match TRBD1. The CDR3 runs to 16 residues. Germline V gene lookup returns CDR1 SEHNR and CDR2 FQNEAQ (reference sequence). The junction had 7 bases not matched to a gene; V was cut back by 5 bases and J by 1 base. The CDR3, as DNA: TGTGCCAGCAGCCCCGACAGGGGCGATTCTGGAAACACCATATATTTT. It encodes CASSPDRGDSGNTIYF. Filled out from reference TRBV7-9 and TRBJ1-3, the complete variable domain reads DTGVSQNPRHKITKRGQNVTFRCDPISEHNRLYWYRQTLGQGPEFLTYFQNEAQLEKSRLLSDRFSAERPKGSFSTLEIQRTEQGDSAMYLCASSPDRGDSGNTIYFGEGSWLTVV.

The chain couples TRBV19 to TRBJ1-6; weak D call: TRBD1 (5 bases). Trimming shortened V by 5 bases and J by 0 bases, and 11 bases separated the two germline ends. This CDR3 contains 16 residues. Germline V gives CDR1 LNHDA, CDR2 SQIVND (reference sequence). The CDR3 DNA sequence: TGTGCCAGTAGTGAGACAGCTTTCTCCTATAATTCACCCCTCCACTTT. Translating it yields CASSETAFSYNSPLHF.

The rearrangement links TRBV6-1 to TRBJ2-7; D may be TRBD1 (5 bases). Germline loops: CDR1 MNHNS, CDR2 SASEGT. The CDR3 consists of 15 residues. The V gene lost 2 bases and the J gene lost 4 bases, with 15 bases spanning the gap. CDR3 in amino acids: CASSEPPPGQYEQYF. In nucleotides, the CDR3 is TGTGCCAGCAGTGAACCACCCCCAGGGCAATACGAGCAGTACTTC.

V usage is TRBV6-1 and J usage is TRBJ1-2; D may be TRBD1 (6 bases). Trimming took off 8 bases at V and 5 bases at J, with 18 bases between the two ends. This CDR3 is 14 amino acids long. Per germline, CDR1 MNHNS and CDR2 SASEGT. The CDR3 nucleotides read TGTGCCAGCTATAACCCAGGGGCACGATATGGCTACACCTTC. Amino acid sequence: CASYNPGARYGYTF.

The chain employs TRBV9 and TRBJ2-1, with D unclear. Germline CDR1 is SGDLS and CDR2 is YYNGEE. V shed 3 bases and J shed 7 bases, with 5 bases lying between them. The CDR3 sequence is 11 residues long. CDR3 region: CASSAANEQFF. In nucleotides, the CDR3 is TGTGCCAGCAGCGCTGCGAATGAGCAGTTCTTC.

J is TRBJ1-1 and V is TRBV18, with TRBD1 identical over 8 bases. The ends lost 4 bases at V and 4 bases at J; junction bases unmatched: 14. Germline V gives CDR1 KGHSH, CDR2 LQKENI. The CDR3 length is 17 residues. The CDR3 sequence: CASSLPGEAGGVTEAFF. CDR3 sequence (DNA): TGTGCCAGCTCACTACCCGGAGAGGCAGGGGGCGTCACTGAAGCTTTCTTT. The whole variable domain, remainder taken from reference TRBV18 and TRBJ1-1, is NAGVMQNPRHLVRRRGQEARLRCSPMKGHSHVYWYRQLPEEGLKFMVYLQKENIIDESGMPKERFSAEFPKEGPSILRIQQVVRGDSAAYFCASSLPGEAGGVTEAFFGQGTRLTVV.

This clone was seen only once. J is TRBJ2-1 and V is TRBV5-1, with 7 positions matching TRBD1. This CDR3 contains 15 residues. The germline V gene has CDR1 SGHRS and CDR2 YFSETQ. The V gene end was trimmed by 2 bases and the J gene end by 9 bases; junction bases not matched to a gene: 11. This CDR3 reads CASSLRQGELSEQFF. The CDR3, as DNA: TGCGCCAGCAGCTTACGACAGGGAGAGTTAAGTGAGCAGTTCTTC.

This clone was seen only a few times. The chain carries TRBV7-3 and TRBJ2-1; 14 bases line up with TRBD2. The ends lost 5 bases at V and 9 bases at J; junction bases unmatched: 6. The CDR3 runs 15 residues. In germline, CDR1 is SGHTA, CDR2 FQGTGA. DNA for the CDR3: TGTGCCAGCAGCCTGGGGACTAGCGGGGGAGGTGAGCAGTTCTTC. Translating it yields CASSLGTSGGGEQFF.

The rearrangement joins TRBV30 to TRBJ1-6, with D possibly matching TRBD1 (6 bases). Trimming took 4 bases from V and 14 from J, leaving 15 bases between them. The CDR3 sequence is 12 residues long. Germline V gene lookup returns CDR1 GTSNPN and CDR2 SVGIG (reference sequence). The CDR3 DNA is TGTGCCTGGACAGGGGCTCGAGGGACCCTCCACTTT. As protein: CAWTGARGTLHF.

This clone was counted once. This chain joins TRBV4-2 and TRBJ2-1, with D uncertain. Per the germline V gene, CDR1 is LGHNA and CDR2 is YNFKEQ. Between the trimmed V and J ends, which lost 3 bases and 4 bases, there was a span of 13 bases. The CDR3 is 15 amino acids. CDR3 DNA sequence: TGTGCCAGCAGCCATATAGTGAGGCTGTACAATGAGCAGTTCTTC. It codes for CASSHIVRLYNEQFF.

The gene calls are TRBV19 and TRBJ1-1; perhaps TRBD1 as D (5 bases). The length of the CDR3 is 15 residues. Trimming took off 6 bases at V and 0 bases at J, with 14 bases between the two ends. The V gene's germline CDR1 is LNHDA and CDR2 SQIVND (reference sequence). The CDR3 sequence is CASREGRFVNTEAFF. The CDR3 DNA reads TGTGCCAGTAGGGAGGGGAGGTTTGTGAACACTGAAGCTTTCTTT.

This clone was observed a handful of times. This chain connects TRBV4-1 to TRBJ2-1, with D unresolved. CDR1 is MGHRA and CDR2 is YSYEKL in the germline V gene. The V end lost 0 bases, the J end lost 2 bases, and 8 bases lay between the germline ends. This CDR3 is 15 amino acids long. The CDR3 reads CASSQEESPYNEQFF. The CDR3 region has the DNA TGCGCCAGCAGCCAAGAAGAGAGTCCCTACAATGAGCAGTTCTTC.

The rearrangement links TRBV13 to TRBJ2-3, with 9 bases that match TRBD1. This CDR3 contains 15 residues. The germline CDR1 and CDR2 sequences are PRHDT and FYEKMQ (reference sequence). The ends lost 4 bases at V and 3 bases at J; junction bases unmatched: 5. CDR3 in DNA: TGTGCCAGCAGCTACGGGACAGGGCAAACAGATACGCAGTATTTT. This translates into CASSYGTGQTDTQYF.

V and J are TRBV15 and TRBJ1-2; tentative D call: TRBD1 (5 bases). CDR3 length: 15 amino acids. With 0 bases removed from V and 4 bases from J, the gap between germline ends came to 12 bases. The V gene's germline CDR1 is LNHNV and CDR2 YYDKDF (reference sequence). The CDR3: CATSRDQIQVYGYTF. The DNA for the CDR3 is TGTGCCACCAGCAGAGATCAGATACAGGTCTATGGCTACACCTTC.

V is TRBV7-9 and J is TRBJ2-7; D possibly corresponds to TRBD2 (7 bases). The germline V gene has CDR1 SEHNR and CDR2 FQNEAQ (reference sequence). The CDR3 covers 14 residues. Trimming took 6 bases from V and 7 from J, leaving 19 bases between them. CDR3 bases: TGTGCCAGCAGTCCTAGGGGGGGGGCAGGGGAGCAGTACTTC. This translates into CASSPRGGAGEQYF.

The chain recombines TRBV13 with TRBJ1-2; the D gene is possibly TRBD1 (6 bases). Germline CDR1 and CDR2: PRHDT and FYEKMQ (reference sequence). The CDR3 extends over 15 amino acids. Trimming removed 0 bases from V and 4 bases from J, with 12 bases in between. The CDR3 is CASSLGQGESYGYTF. The DNA of the CDR3 is TGTGCCAGCAGCTTAGGACAGGGAGAGTCCTATGGCTACACCTTC.

The chain is built from TRBV5-6 and TRBJ1-5; D is ambiguous. This CDR3 comprises 15 residues. Germline CDR1 reads SGHDT; CDR2 reads YYEEEE. V was shortened by 0 bases and J by 7 bases, with 14 bases between the two germline ends. The CDR3 reads CASSLGGLGLQPQHF. In DNA form, the CDR3 reads TGTGCCAGCAGCTTGGGAGGACTCGGTTTACAGCCCCAGCATTTT.

The chain combines TRBV12-5 with TRBJ2-1; D not certain. This CDR3 spans 11 amino acids. Germline loops: CDR1 LGHNT, CDR2 FRNRAP. V was pared by 2 bases and J by 15 bases, with 11 bases between. CDR3 sequence (DNA): TGTGCTAGTGGTTTGCTCTCTTCAGGGTTCTTC. It translates to CASGLLSSGFF. Full variable domain (missing parts from reference TRBV12-5 and TRBJ2-1): DARVTQTPRHKVTEMGQEVTMRCQPILGHNTVFWYRQTMMQGLELLAYFRNRAPLDDSGMPKDRFSAEMPDATLATLKIQPSEPRDSAVYFCASGLLSSGFFGPGTRLTVL.

The gene calls are TRBV5-6 and TRBJ2-7, with a possible D match to TRBD1 (6 bases). V gave up 4 bases and J gave up 7 bases, with 15 bases separating them. This CDR3 has 13 amino acids. Germline V CDR1 and CDR2: SGHDT, YYEEEE. The CDR3 DNA is TGTGCCAGCAGCCCCTGGACAGCTACTGAGCAGTACTTC. Its translation: CASSPWTATEQYF.

This sequence joins TRBV7-9 and TRBJ2-1; 10 positions match TRBD2. The germline CDR1 and CDR2 sequences are SEHNR and FQNEAQ (reference sequence). The V segment lost 5 bases and the J segment 9 bases; nucleotides outside the gene matches: 10. This CDR3 comprises 15 residues. CDR3 nucleotide sequence: TGTGCCAGCAGCCCCGCCCAGCGGGGGGGCGGTGAGCAGTTCTTC. Its translation: CASSPAQRGGGEQFF. Based on the CDR3 plus reference TRBV7-9 and TRBJ2-1, the full variable domain is DTGVSQNPRHKITKRGQNVTFRCDPISEHNRLYWYRQTLGQGPEFLTYFQNEAQLEKSRLLSDRFSAERPKGSFSTLEIQRTEQGDSAMYLCASSPAQRGGGEQFFGPGTRLTVL.

The CDR3 spells CASSWTSGSLGDTQYF. CDR3 DNA: TGTGCCAGCAGCTGGACTAGCGGGTCCCTGGGAGATACGCAGTATTTT. The chain employs TRBV6-6 and TRBJ2-3, with 11 bases fitting TRBD2. Per the germline V gene, CDR1 is MNHNY and CDR2 is SVGAGI (reference sequence). The junction had 10 bases not matched to a gene; V was cut back by 6 bases and J by 5 bases. This CDR3 region has 16 residues.

Written as DNA, the CDR3 is TGTGCCAGCAGCGTTAGCCCGGGACATCTTTTCTATGGCTACACCTTC. It translates to CASSVSPGHLFYGYTF. The chain couples TRBV9 to TRBJ1-2; a possible D gene is TRBD1 (6 bases). Trimming pared 2 bases from V and 4 bases from J, leaving 18 bases between. CDR1 is SGDLS, CDR2 YYNGEE, per germline. The CDR3 length is 16 residues.

Only one count was recorded for this clone. The chain recombines TRBV6-4 with TRBJ2-3; 8 nucleotides match TRBD2. The CDR3 totals 14 residues. J gave up 3 bases and V 4 bases, and 3 bases lay outside the gene matches. CDR1 MRHNA and CDR2 SNTAGT come from the germline V gene. The CDR3 reads CASSASGGTDTQYF. DNA of the CDR3: TGTGCCAGCAGTGCCAGCGGGGGAACAGATACGCAGTATTTT.